The rows below give T cell receptor beta chains drawn from one sample of a study of blood T cell repertoires in COVID-19. Produced via immunoSEQ multiplex PCR; TCRdb's table is partial and in-frame only. The table lists 200,000 to 300,000 clones, approximately 86% of them singletons, with roughly 2% in the top ten. The sample was peripheral blood. The receptors stem from a man in his thirties or forties with active or convalescent COVID-19. Each CDR3 is given with its conserved first and last residue. The D gene is left open where the match is weak.

CDR3 protein,CDR3 DNA,J gene,D gene,V gene
CASSELSRSEPYEQYF,TGTGCCAGCAGTGAATTGAGTCGGAGCGAACCATACGAGCAGTACTTC,TRBJ2-7,NA,TRBV6-1
CSVGQGAGNTIYF,TGCAGCGTTGGGCAGGGGGCTGGAAACACCATATATTTT,TRBJ1-3,TRBD1,TRBV29-1
CASSPRTSGSYEQYF,TGTGCCAGCAGCCCACGGACTAGCGGGTCCTACGAGCAGTACTTC,TRBJ2-7,TRBD2,TRBV7-8
CASRRDRDGNTIYF,TGTGCCAGCAGACGGGACAGGGATGGAAACACCATATATTTT,TRBJ1-3,TRBD1,TRBV5-4
CASSIATGSQVGVGNEQYF,TGTGCCAGCAGCATAGCTACAGGTTCCCAAGTAGGTGTAGGGAACGAGCAGTACTTC,TRBJ2-7,NA,TRBV7-6
CASTRTSGTQETQYF,TGTGCCAGTACGAGGACTAGCGGAACCCAAGAGACCCAGTACTTC,TRBJ2-5,TRBD2,TRBV19
CASSIPGRGENEKLFF,TGTGCCAGTAGTATCCCCGGGAGGGGGGAAAATGAAAAACTGTTTTTT,TRBJ1-4,NA,TRBV19
CASGQGEILNTEAFF,TGTGCCAGTGGACAGGGGGAAATTTTGAACACTGAAGCTTTCTTT,TRBJ1-1,TRBD1,TRBV19
CASSTYTGYVQPQHF,TGTGCCAGTAGTACTTATACAGGGTATGTTCAGCCCCAGCATTTT,TRBJ1-5,NA,TRBV19
CASSSLGSSGGYNEQFF,TGTGCCAGCAGCTCCTTAGGGTCTAGCGGGGGGTACAATGAGCAGTTCTTC,TRBJ2-1,TRBD2,TRBV11-3
CASSQEPQGSTDTQYF,TGTGCCAGCAGCCAAGAACCCCAGGGGAGCACAGATACGCAGTATTTT,TRBJ2-3,NA,TRBV4-2